This passage covers 6 T cell receptor beta chains from one sample sequenced in a study of a mutant IDH1 vaccine in newly diagnosed glioma. TCRdb's copy holds only in-frame clones and misses some; the assay was immunoSEQ multiplex PCR. The sample has about 55,000 clones; around three quarters are singletons. Time point denoted: week 47, end of study. Topical imiquimod accompanied each vaccine dose, which consisted of 300 ug of mutant IDH1 20-mer peptide. No antigen is known for these receptors. The source was PBMCs, collected from a glioma patient whose treatment included an IDH1 peptide vaccine. The receptors shown here come from a woman in her thirties or forties with glioma. Some clones in this sample may be carry-over from other donors' samples.

Comment on this clone: A read error may account for a junction end that differs from germline. The chain carries TRBV29-1 and TRBJ1-2; D is ambiguous. CDR1 and CDR2 (germline): SQVTM, ANQGSEA. The CDR3 spans 12 residues. The CDR3: CSVVGTAPYNAF. CDR3 nucleotides: TGCAGCGTTGTAGGAACAGCCCCCTATAACGCCTTC.

The chain joins TRBV6-6 to TRBJ2-2; D remains unclear. Per the germline V gene, CDR1 is MNHNY and CDR2 is SVGAGI (reference sequence). The ends were cut back, 4 bases at V and 6 bases at J, with 6 bases in the middle. This CDR3 is 12 amino acids long. The chain's CDR3 is CASSWGPGELFF. The DNA for the CDR3 is TGTGCCAGCAGTTGGGGTCCCGGGGAGCTGTTTTTT.

This clone was observed a handful of times. This chain uses TRBV6-1 with TRBJ2-7, with TRBD1 matching over 12 bases. V lost 2 bases and J lost 6; bases outside the gene matches: 8. Germline-derived CDR1 and CDR2 are MNHNS and SASEGT. The CDR3 length is 16 residues. Here the CDR3 reads CASSELDGTGGGEQYF. The CDR3, as DNA: TGTGCCAGCAGTGAATTAGACGGGACAGGGGGCGGCGAGCAGTACTTC.

The chain recombines TRBV2 with TRBJ2-7; the D gene is possibly TRBD2 (5 bases). The CDR3 totals 12 residues. V lost 8 bases to trimming and J lost 3 bases, with 11 bases between them. Germline CDR1 SNHLY, CDR2 FYNNEI. This CDR3 reads CASGRLNYEQYF. CDR3 sequence (DNA): TGTGCCAGCGGGAGACTAAACTACGAGCAGTACTTC.

The rearrangement joins TRBV10-1 to TRBJ2-7; TRBD1 agrees at 7 bases. This CDR3 has 13 residues. V was clipped by 3 bases and J by 5 bases; unmatched bases: 4. From germline, CDR1 is WNHNN and CDR2 SYGVQD (reference sequence). Here the CDR3 DNA reads TGCGCCAGCAGTGAAGGGGGCCTGAACGAGCAGTACTTC. Residues: CASSEGGLNEQYF.

J is TRBJ2-7 and V is TRBV18; tentative D call: TRBD1 (5 bases). This CDR3 spans 13 amino acids. V lost 2 bases, J lost 3 bases, and 8 bases lay in between. Germline CDR1 reads KGHSH; CDR2 reads LQKENI. CDR3 sequence: CASSPGASYEQYF. The CDR3 nucleotides read TGTGCCAGCTCACCAGGGGCAAGCTACGAGCAGTACTTC.